This is a list of T cell receptor beta chains from one sample in a study of beta chain features in type 1 diabetes. This table comes from immunoSEQ multiplex PCR, and its TCRdb copy is limited to in-frame clones, with some not included. The table lists 600,000 to 700,000 clones, roughly 13% of them singletons, with about 0.02% in the top ten. Sequencing was performed on naive CD4+ T cells from blood. Source of these receptors: a man aged 18 to 35 with type 1 diabetes. CDR3s include the opening cysteine and the closing phenylalanine or tryptophan. Fields, in order: CDR3 protein, CDR3 DNA, V gene, clone size, J gene, D gene. A D gene is named only where the DNA matches it firmly. Clone sizes are given selectively: once, few, many, or a class where the clone is expanded.

CDR3: CASSSVGGGLNEQFF
DNA: TGTGCCAGCAGCTCCGTGGGAGGGGGTCTCAATGAGCAGTTCTTC
V: TRBV5-6
size: few
J: TRBJ2-1
D: -

CDR3: CASSPPGLTEAFF
DNA: TGTGCCAGCTCACCACCCGGTCTCACTGAAGCTTTCTTT
V: TRBV18
size: few
J: TRBJ1-1
D: -

CDR3: CASSLEKGPEQYF
DNA: TGTGCCAGCAGCTTAGAGAAGGGGCCCGAGCAGTACTTC
V: TRBV7-9
size: -
J: TRBJ2-7
D: -

CDR3: CASSLPSAEAQYF
DNA: TGTGCCAGCAGTTTACCCAGCGCCGAGGCCCAGTACTTC
V: TRBV28
size: -
J: TRBJ2-5
D: -

CDR3: CASITSSVDEQFF
DNA: TGCGCCAGCATAACTAGCTCTGTGGATGAGCAGTTCTTC
V: TRBV10-2
size: few
J: TRBJ2-1
D: -

CDR3: CASAPHGRETQYF
DNA: TGTGCTAGTGCCCCACACGGGAGGGAGACCCAGTACTTC
V: TRBV12-5
size: -
J: TRBJ2-5
D: TRBD2

CDR3: CASSLSQREYNEQFF
DNA: TGTGCCAGCAGCCTATCCCAGCGGGAATACAATGAGCAGTTCTTC
V: TRBV13
size: -
J: TRBJ2-1
D: TRBD2

CDR3: CASSATGYSGGYTF
DNA: TGTGCCAGCTCAGCAACAGGGTACTCAGGTGGCTACACCTTC
V: TRBV18
size: few
J: TRBJ1-2
D: -

CDR3: CASSFGASQPQHF
DNA: TGTGCCAGCAGTTTCGGGGCCTCACAGCCCCAGCATTTT
V: TRBV28
size: -
J: TRBJ1-5
D: -

CDR3: CASSLDQGTYEQYF
DNA: TGTGCCAGCAGCTTAGATCAGGGGACCTACGAGCAGTACTTC
V: TRBV11-2
size: -
J: TRBJ2-7
D: -

CDR3: CATNRDGGYEQYF
DNA: TGTGCCACGAACCGGGACGGGGGTTACGAGCAGTACTTC
V: TRBV2
size: -
J: TRBJ2-7
D: -

CDR3: CASSIYGTSGYQETQYF
DNA: TGTGCCAGTAGTATATACGGGACTAGCGGTTACCAAGAGACCCAGTACTTC
V: TRBV19
size: -
J: TRBJ2-5
D: TRBD2

CDR3: CASSRLEGSYNEQFF
DNA: TGTGCCAGCTCACGGCTAGAAGGGTCCTACAATGAGCAGTTCTTC
V: TRBV18
size: -
J: TRBJ2-1
D: -

CDR3: CASTGQDGNQPQHF
DNA: TGTGCCAGCACGGGACAGGACGGCAATCAGCCCCAGCATTTT
V: TRBV2
size: -
J: TRBJ1-5
D: TRBD1

CDR3: CASSKVGDRSDSNQPQHF
DNA: TGTGCCAGCAGTAAAGTGGGTGATCGGTCGGATAGCAATCAGCCCCAGCATTTT
V: TRBV28
size: few
J: TRBJ1-5
D: -

CDR3: CASSQGIHYGYTF
DNA: TGTGCCAGCAGCCAGGGGATACACTATGGCTACACCTTC
V: TRBV14
size: few
J: TRBJ1-2
D: -

CDR3: CASINTGGYGYTF
DNA: TGTGCCAGCATCAACACAGGGGGCTATGGCTACACCTTC
V: TRBV5-6
size: -
J: TRBJ1-2
D: TRBD1

CDR3: CASSRQGAYEQYF
DNA: TGTGCCAGCAGTAGACAGGGGGCCTACGAGCAGTACTTC
V: TRBV27
size: -
J: TRBJ2-7
D: TRBD1

CDR3: CAWSRIRTGRAFF
DNA: TGTGCCTGGAGTCGAATTAGGACAGGGCGGGCTTTCTTT
V: TRBV30
size: few
J: TRBJ1-1
D: TRBD1

CDR3: CAIMRQLNQPQHF
DNA: TGTGCCATCATGCGACAACTCAATCAGCCCCAGCATTTT
V: TRBV10-3
size: few
J: TRBJ1-5
D: -

CDR3: CASSQTGMAFF
DNA: TGTGCCAGCAGCCAAACAGGGATGGCTTTCTTT
V: TRBV7-9
size: -
J: TRBJ1-1
D: -

CDR3: CASSPTGASGAYEQYF
DNA: TGTGCCAGCAGCCCCACCGGGGCTAGCGGGGCCTACGAGCAGTACTTC
V: TRBV7-9
size: -
J: TRBJ2-7
D: TRBD2

CDR3: CASSEVQTETQYF
DNA: TGTGCCAGCAGTGAAGTCCAGACCGAGACCCAGTACTTC
V: TRBV6-1
size: -
J: TRBJ2-5
D: -

CDR3: CASSVRVSSYEQYF
DNA: TGTGCCAGCAGCGTCAGGGTGAGCTCCTACGAGCAGTACTTC
V: TRBV9
size: few
J: TRBJ2-7
D: -

CDR3: CASSFRRGGSSTDTQYF
DNA: TGTGCCAGCAGCTTCCGCCGAGGAGGGTCTAGCACAGATACGCAGTATTTT
V: TRBV9
size: few
J: TRBJ2-3
D: -

CDR3: CASSLGSGSNTGELFF
DNA: TGTGCCAGCAGCTTAGGTAGCGGTTCAAACACCGGGGAGCTGTTTTTT
V: TRBV7-2
size: few
J: TRBJ2-2
D: -

CDR3: CASSLGPDRLDTQYF
DNA: TGCGCCAGCAGCCTAGGGCCAGACCGGCTAGATACGCAGTATTTT
V: TRBV4-1
size: few
J: TRBJ2-3
D: -

CDR3: CASKDSEWNTGELFF
DNA: TGTGCCAGCAAAGATTCCGAGTGGAACACCGGGGAGCTGTTTTTT
V: TRBV2
size: -
J: TRBJ2-2
D: -

CDR3: CASSPPTGVGTDTQYF
DNA: TGTGCCAGCTCACCACCGACAGGGGTGGGCACAGATACGCAGTATTTT
V: TRBV18
size: -
J: TRBJ2-3
D: TRBD1

CDR3: CASSLGAMGGFYETQYF
DNA: TGTGCCAGCTCACTTGGGGCGATGGGCGGATTCTACGAGACCCAGTACTTC
V: TRBV18
size: -
J: TRBJ2-5
D: -

CDR3: CAWSVRSGTEAFF
DNA: TGTGCCTGGAGTGTAAGGTCCGGCACTGAAGCTTTCTTT
V: TRBV30
size: few
J: TRBJ1-1
D: -

CDR3: CSVGGQQETQYF
DNA: TGCAGCGTTGGGGGACAGCAAGAGACCCAGTACTTC
V: TRBV29-1
size: -
J: TRBJ2-5
D: TRBD1